This is a list of T cell receptor beta chains from one sample in a study of cytomegalovirus exposure and HLA in healthy donors. Method: immunoSEQ multiplex PCR; TCRdb's copy keeps in-frame clones and lacks some. Of some 100,000 clones listed, 79% are singletons. The source material was PBMCs. The receptors derive from a female donor in good health and CMV-seropositive. Both conserved end residues are part of each CDR3. The D gene is left open where the match is weak. Some rows have no size entry. The others give once, few or many, or a class for an expanded clone.

J gene | V gene | clone size | D gene | CDR3 DNA | CDR3 protein
TRBJ2-2 | TRBV15 | once | . | TGTGCCACCAGCAGGGGGGGGGCTAGCGCCGGGGAGCTGTTTTTT | CATSRGGASAGELFF
TRBJ1-6 | TRBV18 | . | . | TGTGCCAGCTCACCCCAGGTTGTAAAGGGGAATTCACCCCTCCACTTT | CASSPQVVKGNSPLHF
TRBJ2-2 | TRBV5-1 | . | . | TGCGCCAGCAGCATTAGCCCGGGCGGGGAGCTGTTTTTT | CASSISPGGELFF
TRBJ1-1 | TRBV30 | . | TRBD1 | TGTGCCTGGAGGCGACAGGGGCGGGACACTGAAGCTTTCTTT | CAWRRQGRDTEAFF
TRBJ1-6 | TRBV6-7 | . | . | TGTGCCAGCAGTTACTCCCGGACAGCGTGGCGTAATTCACCCCTCCACTTT | CASSYSRTAWRNSPLHF
TRBJ1-2 | TRBV18 | once | . | TGTGCCAGCTCCGCGACAGGTTCCGCTAACTATGGCTACACCTTC | CASSATGSANYGYTF
TRBJ2-2 | TRBV6-6 | . | . | TGTGCCAGCATCCCAGGTTTAACCGGGGAGCTGTTTTTT | CASIPGLTGELFF
TRBJ1-5 | TRBV7-8 | . | . | TGTGCCAGCACCGCACAGGGCTCAGTTCAGCCCCAGCATTTT | CASTAQGSVQPQHF
TRBJ2-3 | TRBV7-2 | . | . | TGTGCCAGCAGCCCCATAGGGGGATTCACAGATACGCAGTATTTT | CASSPIGGFTDTQYF
TRBJ2-2 | TRBV7-6 | few | . | TGTGCCAGCAGTACCATTAGCCCCGGGGAGCTGTTTTTT | CASSTISPGELFF
TRBJ1-3 | TRBV6-5 | . | . | TGTGCCAGCAGAAGACAGTCCGGCTCTGGAAACACCATATATTTT | CASRRQSGSGNTIYF
TRBJ1-2 | TRBV25-1 | . | . | TGTGCCAGCAGTGCAGGAAACTATGGCTACACCTTC | CASSAGNYGYTF
TRBJ1-5 | TRBV19 | . | . | TGTGCCAGTACCCAGGGTGGGGCGCTGAATCAGCCCCAGCATTTT | CASTQGGALNQPQHF
TRBJ1-4 | TRBV18 | . | . | TGTGCCAGCTCACCACCGGGGAGGGATCAGGGAAAACTGTTTTTT | CASSPPGRDQGKLFF
TRBJ1-1 | TRBV19 | . | TRBD1 | TGTGCCAGTAGTGTTATGACGGGACAGGGGGTCCGGAACACTGAAGCTTTCTTT | CASSVMTGQGVRNTEAFF
TRBJ2-3 | TRBV18 | . | . | TGTGCCAGCTCACACCCGGTGAGCGCGGATACGCAGTATTTT | CASSHPVSADTQYF
TRBJ2-7 | TRBV25-1 | . | TRBD2 | TGTGCCAGCAGTGAGGCGGGGGGCCTCGACGAGCAGTACTTC | CASSEAGGLDEQYF
TRBJ2-1 | TRBV18 | . | TRBD2 | TGTGCCAGCTCACCCCTGGCACTAGCGGGAAACAATGAGCAGTTCTTC | CASSPLALAGNNEQFF
TRBJ2-7 | TRBV29-1 | . | . | TGCAGCGTTGAAGTGGTGGAGGAAACTAACTACGAGCAGTACTTC | CSVEVVEETNYEQYF
TRBJ2-7 | TRBV19 | . | . | TGTGCCAGTAGTCCGAAAGGTCTGGGGCAAAAGGGCGAGCAGTACTTC | CASSPKGLGQKGEQYF
TRBJ1-6 | TRBV7-9 | . | . | TGTTCCAGCGAGAGGGACTCCTATAATTCACCCCTCCACTTT | CSSERDSYNSPLHF
TRBJ2-3 | TRBV30 | . | . | TGTGCCTGGAGCGGAGGGGCAGATACGCAGTATTTT | CAWSGGADTQYF
TRBJ2-1 | TRBV9 | once | . | TGTGCCAGCAGTGTCCTGAGCGGGCGCCTACCTTACAATGAGCAGTTCTTC | CASSVLSGRLPYNEQFF
TRBJ2-2 | TRBV19 | . | . | TGTGCCAGTAGTATTGCACAAACGCCCGGGGAGCTGTTTTTT | CASSIAQTPGELFF
TRBJ2-3 | TRBV29-1 | . | TRBD2 | TGCAGCGTTGAAGGCAGGGCGGCGGGAGAAAGTGCAGATACGCAGTATTTT | CSVEGRAAGESADTQYF
TRBJ2-3 | TRBV7-2 | . | . | TGTGCCAGCAGCTTAGGGTCGCTAAGCACAGATACGCAGTATTTT | CASSLGSLSTDTQYF
TRBJ1-4 | TRBV9 | . | . | TGTGCCAGCAGCGTAGGAGTAACAGCAACTAATGAAAAACTGTTTTTT | CASSVGVTATNEKLFF
TRBJ1-1 | TRBV7-9 | . | TRBD1 | TGTGCCAGCAGCTTGGGACAGGAGAACACTGAAGCTTTCTTT | CASSLGQENTEAFF
TRBJ2-7 | TRBV6-6 | few | . | TGTGCCAGCAGTCCCCGGTACGAGCAGTACTTC | CASSPRYEQYF
TRBJ2-1 | TRBV4-3 | . | . | TGCGCCAGCAGCCAAGATAGGGGCGCCCGGGTTAACAATGAGCAGTTCTTC | CASSQDRGARVNNEQFF
TRBJ1-1 | TRBV6-5 | . | . | TGTGCCACCAAGAGACAGGTGAACACTGAAGCTTTCTTT | CATKRQVNTEAFF
TRBJ2-1 | TRBV7-2 | . | TRBD2 | TGTGCCAGCAGCTTGAGGACTAGCGGGAGACAAAGGGACAATGAGCAGTTCTTC | CASSLRTSGRQRDNEQFF
TRBJ2-3 | TRBV5-1 | few | . | TGCGCCAGCGAGACGGGAGCTGGCACAGATACGCAGTATTTT | CASETGAGTDTQYF
TRBJ2-3 | TRBV11-3 | . | TRBD2 | TGTGCCAGCAGTCCCGGGGGGGGCGGCACAGATACGCAGTATTTT | CASSPGGGGTDTQYF
TRBJ2-1 | TRBV5-1 | few | TRBD2 | TGCGCCAGCAGCTCTAGCGGGGGACCCTACAATGAGCAGTTCTTC | CASSSSGGPYNEQFF
TRBJ1-1 | TRBV2 | . | . | TGTGCCAGCAGGGACAGTCGAAAAGCTTTCTTT | CASRDSRKAFF
TRBJ1-2 | TRBV6-5 | . | TRBD1 | TGTGCCAGCAGTTCTAACAGGGGCTATGGCTACACCTTC | CASSSNRGYGYTF
TRBJ2-2 | TRBV5-1 | . | . | TGCGCCAGCACGGAGGGGAGAATGAACACCGGGGAGCTGTTTTTT | CASTEGRMNTGELFF
TRBJ2-7 | TRBV5-5 | once | TRBD2 | TGTGCCAGCAGCCCGGGAGGGGGGGCGAGGTACGAGCAGTACTTC | CASSPGGGARYEQYF
TRBJ1-5 | TRBV19 | . | TRBD1 | TGTGCCAGTGGGCTTCGAGGTAACAGGGGGCTTCTTGTGAGCAATCAGCCCCAGCATTTT | CASGLRGNRGLLVSNQPQHF
TRBJ2-7 | TRBV7-2 | . | TRBD2 | TGTGCCAGCAGCTTAGTGGCGGGAGGGAGCTACGAGCAGTACTTC | CASSLVAGGSYEQYF